This T cell receptor beta chain is from a study of T cells in Graves' hyperthyroidism and ophthalmopathy. Study outcomes and limitations: The model anticipated ophthalmopathy a median about 6.5 months pre-onset. Most clonotypes that expanded in the thyroid above 0.001 also showed up in blood.

The CDR3 has 14 amino acids. CDR1 and CDR2 from the germline V gene are SGHAT and FQNNGV. With V trimmed by 7 bases and J by 8 bases, 11 bases remained unmatched. There were TCR beta CDR3 regions amplified from RNA transcripts. The HTBI set primed first-round TCR CDR3 RT-PCR. TCRdb re-derived calls from the multiplex PCR reads in MiXCR, one entry per CDR3 protein. The data show nearly 600,000 distinct CDR3 sequences, about 14% seen once. This clonotype has ten or more counts. The antigen remains undetermined. This receptor was taken from a woman between 18 and 30 years old with Graves' ophthalmopathy. The sample consisted of blood. V usage is TRBV11-2 and J usage is TRBJ1-2, with 9 nucleotides matching TRBD1. In DNA, the CDR3 is TGTGCCAGCAACCAGTGGGACAGGGCAGACGGCTACACCTTC. This encodes CASNQWDRADGYTF.